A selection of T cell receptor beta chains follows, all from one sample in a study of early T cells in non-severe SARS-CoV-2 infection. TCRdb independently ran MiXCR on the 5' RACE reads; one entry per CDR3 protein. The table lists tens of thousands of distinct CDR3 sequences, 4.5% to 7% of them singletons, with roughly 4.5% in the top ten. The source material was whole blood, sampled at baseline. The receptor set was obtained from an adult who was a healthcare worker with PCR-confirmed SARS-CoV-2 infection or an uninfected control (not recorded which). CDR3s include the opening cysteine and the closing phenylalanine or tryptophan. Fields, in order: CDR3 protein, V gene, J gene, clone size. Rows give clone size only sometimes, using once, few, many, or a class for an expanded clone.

CDR3 protein: CSARAGARADTQYF
V gene: TRBV20-1
J gene: TRBJ2-3
clone size: many

CDR3 protein: CAWNGQNSPLHF
V gene: TRBV30
J gene: TRBJ1-6
clone size: many

CDR3 protein: CSAEQGLRQPQHF
V gene: TRBV20-1
J gene: TRBJ1-5
clone size: many

CDR3 protein: CASSLGWRETQYF
V gene: TRBV7-3
J gene: TRBJ2-5
clone size: NA

CDR3 protein: CASSPFVTGSDEAFF
V gene: TRBV2
J gene: TRBJ1-1
clone size: many

CDR3 protein: CVSSSRADWVTYEQYF
V gene: TRBV7-9
J gene: TRBJ2-7
clone size: NA

CDR3 protein: CASSHAPPNEQYF
V gene: TRBV3-1
J gene: TRBJ2-7
clone size: many

CDR3 protein: CAWSPGLGGNYGYTF
V gene: TRBV30
J gene: TRBJ1-2
clone size: many

CDR3 protein: CAFSGGTLPQHF
V gene: TRBV30
J gene: TRBJ1-5
clone size: NA

CDR3 protein: CASSYRQGRSEQYF
V gene: TRBV6-2/TRBV6-3
J gene: TRBJ2-7
clone size: many

CDR3 protein: CASSYPNTEVFF
V gene: TRBV6-5
J gene: TRBJ1-1
clone size: NA

CDR3 protein: CASSPGTRYEQYF
V gene: TRBV28
J gene: TRBJ2-7
clone size: few

CDR3 protein: CSAVAGDSPLHF
V gene: TRBV20-1
J gene: TRBJ1-6
clone size: many

CDR3 protein: CASSFGQGKGSPLHF
V gene: TRBV6-6
J gene: TRBJ1-6
clone size: few

CDR3 protein: CASSHPTDNYGYTF
V gene: TRBV11-3
J gene: TRBJ1-2
clone size: many

CDR3 protein: CASSEARGGFYNSPLHF
V gene: TRBV6-1
J gene: TRBJ1-6
clone size: many

CDR3 protein: CASSLGLGEQFF
V gene: TRBV7-6
J gene: TRBJ2-1
clone size: many

CDR3 protein: CASSLDYGTSANEQYF
V gene: TRBV5-4
J gene: TRBJ2-7
clone size: few

CDR3 protein: CASSFGSYGYTF
V gene: TRBV7-3
J gene: TRBJ1-2
clone size: few

CDR3 protein: CASSSIGSFYEQYF
V gene: TRBV7-2
J gene: TRBJ2-7
clone size: many

CDR3 protein: CASSWDVGYNEQFF
V gene: TRBV25-1
J gene: TRBJ2-1
clone size: NA

CDR3 protein: CASSSGTSGLHNEQFF
V gene: TRBV5-4
J gene: TRBJ2-1
clone size: many

CDR3 protein: CASSLVDSPETKNIQYF
V gene: TRBV5-4
J gene: TRBJ2-4
clone size: many

CDR3 protein: CASQQGRGYTF
V gene: TRBV6-1
J gene: TRBJ1-2
clone size: many

CDR3 protein: CASRQSSYEQYF
V gene: TRBV6-5
J gene: TRBJ2-7
clone size: many

CDR3 protein: CASSLAPLGAYEQYF
V gene: TRBV5-1
J gene: TRBJ2-7
clone size: many

CDR3 protein: CSAGAGTGAYEQYF
V gene: TRBV29-1
J gene: TRBJ2-7
clone size: many